Listed here are 28 T cell receptor beta chains from one sample, sequenced in a study of Graves' ophthalmopathy and Graves' hyperthyroidism. RNA served as the template for amplifying TCR beta CDR3 regions. Scientists carried out first-round RT-PCR using HTBI primers and then a second-round multiplex PCR. In TCRdb, the multiplex PCR reads were re-called with MiXCR into one record per CDR3 protein. The sample holds 300,000 to 400,000 distinct CDR3 sequences, approximately 17% seen once. Material for sequencing was peripheral blood. These receptors were collected from an adult woman with stable Graves' hyperthyroidism.

This clonotype has a count of ten or more. The V gene is TRBV7-8, the J gene TRBJ2-7; D gene unclear. Looked up from germline, CDR1 is SGHVS and CDR2 is FQNEAQ. Trimming left V 6 bases short and J 3 bases short, with 6 bases between. The CDR3 loop spans 11 amino acids. This chain's CDR3 is CASRSGYEQYF. The CDR3 nucleotides are TGTGCCAGCAGATCAGGCTACGAGCAGTACTTC.

Notes on this clonotype: One end of the junction fails to match germline, which may point to a read error. This sequence joins TRBV15 and TRBJ2-5; D remains unclear. In germline, CDR1 is LNHNV, CDR2 YYDKDF (reference sequence). The CDR3 contains 15 residues. CDR3 DNA: TGTGCCACCAGCAGAGAAGGCGGCTTGCAAGCGACCCAGTACTTC. Translating gives CATSREGGLQATQYF.

This clonotype was counted many times. The chain couples TRBV6-1 to TRBJ2-7, with D perhaps matching TRBD1 or TRBD2 (6 bases each). CDR1 is MNHNS and CDR2 is SASEGT in the germline V gene. The V gene lost 2 bases and the J gene lost 2 bases, with 16 bases spanning the gap. The CDR3 has 16 amino acids. The CDR3 loop reads CASSEPAGHGAYEQYF. The CDR3 bases are TGTGCCAGCAGTGAACCCGCGGGACACGGTGCCTACGAGCAGTACTTC.

This clonotype appeared many times. The genes are TRBV11-2 and TRBJ2-7; 12 nucleotides agree with TRBD2. CDR1 and CDR2 (germline): SGHAT, FQNNGV. The CDR3 is made up of 16 amino acids. Trimming took 6 bases from V and 3 from J; bases not matched to a gene: 9. The CDR3 is CASSPTSGRRGYEQYF. Written as DNA, the CDR3 is TGTGCCAGCAGTCCCACTAGCGGGAGGAGGGGCTACGAGCAGTACTTC.

Only one count was recorded for this clonotype. Mismatch with germline at one junction end may stem from a read error. V usage is TRBV7-3 and J usage is TRBJ2-5; D unresolved. This CDR3 contains 13 residues. The germline V gene has CDR1 SGHTA and CDR2 FQGTGA. CDR3 sequence: CASGLTVQETQYF. DNA for the CDR3: TGTGCCAGCGGCTTAACTGTCCAAGAGACCCAGTACTTC.

This clonotype was observed at least ten times. This sequence joins TRBV12-5 and TRBJ2-5, with a possible D match to TRBD1 (6 bases). CDR3 length: 13 residues. CDR1 LGHNT and CDR2 FRNRAP come from the germline V gene. Trimming shortened V by 9 bases and J by 0 bases, and 11 bases separated the two germline ends. CDR3 protein: CASGQPNQETQYF. CDR3 nucleotides: TGTGCTAGCGGACAGCCTAACCAAGAGACCCAGTACTTC.

This clonotype was observed at least ten times. The CDR3 sequence: CASSLGETGELFF. For the CDR3, the DNA is TGTGCCAGCAGTTTGGGGGAGACCGGGGAGCTGTTTTTT. This rearrangement joins TRBV28 to TRBJ2-2; D possibly matches TRBD1 or TRBD2 (5 bases each). CDR3 length equals 13 residues. CDR1 is MDHEN, CDR2 SYDVKM, per germline. The germline V and J ends were trimmed by 3 bases and 5 bases, with 7 bases remaining between them.

This clonotype was counted many times. The chain employs TRBV27 and TRBJ1-2; 10 positions match TRBD1. The CDR3 is made up of 15 amino acids. The V gene end was trimmed by 6 bases and the J gene end by 8 bases; junction bases not matched to a gene: 12. The germline gives CDR1 MNHEY, CDR2 SMNVEV (reference sequence). CDR3 protein: CASSPPTGGAGGYTF. In nucleotides, the CDR3 is TGTGCCAGCAGCCCCCCGACAGGGGGCGCGGGAGGCTACACCTTC.

This clonotype was counted ten times or more. The DNA of the CDR3 is TGTGCCAGCAGAGTTAGGGATGATGGCTACACCTTC. Translating it yields CASRVRDDGYTF. The chain joins TRBV28 to TRBJ1-2; D unclear. The germline V and J ends were trimmed by 6 bases and 6 bases, with 11 bases remaining between them. Germline lookup yields CDR1 MDHEN and CDR2 SYDVKM. The CDR3 is 12 amino acids.

This clonotype has ten or more counts. The gene calls are TRBV28 and TRBJ1-5, with D unresolved. Germline V gene data show CDR1 as MDHEN and CDR2 as SYDVKM. Trimming cost V 5 bases and J 6 bases, with 23 bases left between them. The CDR3 extends over 17 amino acids. CDR3: CASSPTRNRGFGQPQHF. The DNA of the CDR3 is TGTGCCAGCAGTCCTACCAGAAATCGCGGGTTTGGTCAGCCCCAGCATTTT.

This clonotype was detected only once. The chain carries TRBV6-5 and TRBJ2-7; TRBD2 might be the D (6 bases). V shed 1 base and J shed 0 bases, with 10 bases lying between them. This CDR3 is built from 15 residues. Germline lookup yields CDR1 MNHEY and CDR2 SVGAGI. The CDR3 here is CASSYWLADSYEQYF. CDR3 nucleotides: TGTGCCAGCAGTTACTGGTTAGCGGACTCCTACGAGCAGTACTTC.

As for this clonotype: One junction end disagrees with the germline gene, perhaps due to a read error. The chain recombines TRBV7-6 with TRBJ1-1; D might be TRBD1 (5 bases). The CDR3 sequence is 13 residues long. Germline V gives CDR1 SGHVS, CDR2 FNYEAQ. CDR3 amino acids: CASSSQENTEACF. The DNA for the CDR3 is TGTGCCAGCAGCTCACAGGAGAACACTGAAGCTTGCTTT.

The DNA for the CDR3 is TGTGCCAGCAGTTTCGGGCCGGAAGGGGGTTCACCCCTCCACTTT. Its protein product is CASSFGPEGGSPLHF. The chain couples TRBV12-3 or TRBV12-4 to TRBJ1-6, with D possibly matching TRBD1 (6 bases). The germline V and J ends were trimmed by 3 bases and 9 bases, with 15 bases remaining between them. The CDR3 consists of 15 residues.

The genes are TRBV6-1 and TRBJ1-1; the D gene is possibly TRBD1 (5 bases). V was trimmed by 5 bases and J by 3 bases, leaving 13 bases between them. The CDR3 has 14 amino acids. Germline lookup yields CDR1 MNHNS and CDR2 SASEGT. As DNA, the CDR3 is TGTGCCAGCAGTATAGGGACGTGGGACACTGAAGCTTTCTTT. Translation: CASSIGTWDTEAFF.

This clonotype has just a few counts. The rearrangement uses TRBV5-1 and TRBJ1-5; TRBD1 aligns across 8 bases. This CDR3 contains 17 residues. Germline CDR1 SGHRS, CDR2 YFSETQ. The ends lost 2 bases at V and 7 bases at J; junction bases unmatched: 14. The CDR3 spells CASSFLRTGQFRQPQHF. The DNA of the CDR3 is TGCGCCAGCAGCTTCCTTAGGACAGGGCAGTTCCGGCAGCCCCAGCATTTT.

V is TRBV12-3 or TRBV12-4 and J is TRBJ2-7, with TRBD1 matching 12 bases. The CDR3 runs to 13 residues. Trimming at V came to 6 bases and at J to 12 bases, leaving 9 bases not matched to a gene. CDR3 coding DNA: TGTGCCAGCAGACCGGGACAGGGGGCTTCCCGGTACTTC. Translating gives CASRPGQGASRYF.

This clonotype was counted at least ten times. The chain joins TRBV27 to TRBJ1-2; a possible D gene is TRBD1 (6 bases). V gave up 2 bases and J gave up 4 bases, with 11 bases separating them. The CDR3 runs to 14 residues. CDR1 is MNHEY and CDR2 is SMNVEV in the germline V gene (reference sequence). CDR3 loop: CASSLNRESYGYTF. The CDR3 region has the DNA TGTGCCAGCAGTTTAAACAGGGAGTCCTATGGCTACACCTTC.

This clonotype was picked up many times. This chain joins TRBV20-1 and TRBJ2-4; D is unclear. The ends were cut back, 1 base at V and 0 bases at J, with 13 bases in the middle. This CDR3 spans 16 amino acids. CDR1 is DFQATT and CDR2 is SNEGSKA in the germline V gene (reference sequence). CDR3 in DNA: TGCAGTGCTAGAGTTGGCCTGGCGACAGCCAAAAACATTCAGTACTTC. It specifies CSARVGLATAKNIQYF.

Ten or more counts support this clonotype. The chain recombines TRBV12-3 or TRBV12-4 with TRBJ2-7; D possibly corresponds to TRBD2 (5 bases). The CDR3 runs 17 residues. V was pared by 5 bases and J by 0 bases, with 20 bases between. CDR3 region: CASSPGWRLSTSYEQYF. The DNA for the CDR3 is TGTGCCAGCAGTCCGGGCTGGAGGTTATCAACCTCCTACGAGCAGTACTTC.

The rearrangement joins TRBV19 to TRBJ1-1; tentative D call: TRBD1 (5 bases). CDR1 and CDR2 from the germline V gene are LNHDA and SQIVND (reference sequence). With 10 bases removed from V and 6 bases from J, the gap between germline ends came to 24 bases. This CDR3 region has 15 residues. The CDR3 DNA sequence: TGTGCCACCCCAGGGTGGAGGGGCTCCGCTCCTGAAGCTTTCTTT. Protein sequence: CATPGWRGSAPEAFF.

There are many counts of this clonotype. This chain joins TRBV28 and TRBJ2-5; D unclear. Trimming cost V 3 bases and J 0 bases, with 20 bases left between them. The CDR3 length is 18 residues. In germline, CDR1 is MDHEN, CDR2 SYDVKM. The CDR3 region has the DNA TGTGCCAGCAGTTTTCAGTATTGGGGATTAGAGTACCAAGAGACCCAGTACTTC. Translated, it gives CASSFQYWGLEYQETQYF. The whole variable domain, filled in from reference TRBV28 and TRBJ2-5, reads DVKVTQSSRYLVKRTGEKVFLECVQDMDHENMFWYRQDPGLGLRLIYFSYDVKMKEKGDIPEGYSVSREKKERFSLILESASTNQTSMYLCASSFQYWGLEYQETQYFGPGTRLLVL.

This clonotype showed up many times. The chain links TRBV19 to TRBJ1-1; D is unclear. Trimming cost V 6 bases and J 0 bases, with 11 bases left between them. The CDR3 loop spans 14 amino acids. Looked up from germline, CDR1 is LNHDA and CDR2 is SQIVND (reference sequence). The CDR3 nucleotides read TGTGCCAGTAGGACACCGGGTGTGAACACTGAAGCTTTCTTT. This gives the protein CASRTPGVNTEAFF.

The table lists this clonotype with a few counts. The chain has TRBV7-9 and TRBJ2-7, with 9 bases identical to TRBD1. Germline V gives CDR1 SEHNR, CDR2 FQNEAQ (reference sequence). The trim removed 5 bases at V and 6 bases at J, leaving 11 bases unmatched. The CDR3 sequence is 15 residues long. CDR3 sequence reads: CASSPGTGINGEQYF. In nucleotides, the CDR3 is TGTGCCAGCAGCCCCGGGACAGGGATAAACGGCGAGCAGTACTTC.

This clonotype was counted many times. V and J are TRBV12-3 or TRBV12-4 and TRBJ1-6; 9 bases are a match to TRBD1. The junction had 5 bases not matched to a gene; V was cut back by 6 bases and J by 8 bases. CDR3 length: 14 amino acids. In DNA, the CDR3 is TGTGCCAGCAGCCGGGACAGGGCTTATTCACCCCTCCACTTT. This codes for CASSRDRAYSPLHF.

V and J are TRBV12-3 or TRBV12-4 and TRBJ1-6, with a weak D call TRBD1 (5 bases). This CDR3 contains 15 residues. The ends were cut back, 8 bases at V and 6 bases at J, with 17 bases in the middle. CDR3 nucleotide sequence: TGTGCCAGCTCCTGGGGAGGGCAGGGTAATTCACCCCTCCACTTT. It translates to CASSWGGQGNSPLHF.

This clonotype occurred many times. The chain employs TRBV20-1 and TRBJ2-7, with TRBD2 matching over 8 bases. From germline, CDR1 is DFQATT and CDR2 SNEGSKA (reference sequence). This CDR3 comprises 16 residues. Trimming removed 0 bases from V and 5 bases from J; junction bases left unmatched: 12. Here the CDR3 DNA reads TGCAGTGCTAGAGATCCCCGGGGGGGGATCGTCAACGAGCAGTACTTC. Its protein product is CSARDPRGGIVNEQYF.

Many counts were recorded for this clonotype. The chain joins TRBV6-1 to TRBJ2-7, with D uncertain. V lost 7 bases and J lost 2, with 3 bases in between. CDR1 and CDR2 from the germline V gene are MNHNS and SASEGT. This CDR3 spans 10 amino acids. CDR3 in DNA: TGTGCCAGCAAGGCCTACGAGCAGTACTTC. It is translated as CASKAYEQYF.

This chain links TRBV20-1 with TRBJ2-5, with D maybe TRBD2 (5 bases). Per germline, CDR1 DFQATT and CDR2 SNEGSKA (reference sequence). Trimming stripped 7 bases from V and 5 bases from J, with 14 bases between. This CDR3 spans 12 amino acids. The CDR3 sequence is CSEWTSEETQYF. CDR3 DNA: TGCAGTGAATGGACTTCTGAGGAGACCCAGTACTTC.